Shown below are 22 T cell receptor beta chains from a single sample sequenced in a study of shared clonotypes between healthy human individuals. Sequencing used immunoSEQ multiplex PCR; TCRdb keeps in-frame clones, though not all of them. Here the sample spans a few million clones, approximately 92% being singletons. Sequencing was done on a sample of naive CD4+ T cells sorted from blood. Subset denoted: CD45RA+ positively selected. Receptors originate from a man aged 18 to 30 in good health.

The sample holds one count of this clone. CDR3 nucleotides: TGTGCTAGTGGTTTGGTACTTCTGGCGGGAGATCCCAAAAACATTCAGTACTTC. Translating gives CASGLVLLAGDPKNIQYF. This sequence joins TRBV12-5 and TRBJ2-4, with TRBD2 matching 7 bases. CDR1 is LGHNT and CDR2 is FRNRAP in the germline V gene. V shed 0 bases, J shed 2 bases, and the junction held 10 bases outside the gene matches. This CDR3 comprises 18 residues.

On this clone: This specimen includes other DNA sequences encoding the same CDR3. V and J are TRBV9 and TRBJ2-1, with D possibly being TRBD2 (5 bases). The CDR3 has 13 amino acids. Looked up from germline, CDR1 is SGDLS and CDR2 is YYNGEE. The V end was cut by 4 bases, the J end by 9 bases, with 14 bases between. The CDR3 region has the DNA TGTGCCAGCAGCCTCAGGCTAGCTGGTGAGCAGTTCTTC. This codes for CASSLRLAGEQFF.

V usage is TRBV10-3 and J usage is TRBJ1-3, with TRBD1 matching over 8 bases. CDR1 is ENHRY and CDR2 is SYGVKD in the germline V gene. The CDR3 contains 16 residues. The V segment lost 5 bases and the J segment 0 bases; nucleotides outside the gene matches: 6. CDR3 DNA: TGTGCCATCAGTCCGGGACAGGCTTTCTCTGGAAACACCATATATTTT. Encoded protein: CAISPGQAFSGNTIYF.

The J gene is TRBJ2-1, the V gene TRBV5-1; D possibly corresponds to TRBD1 (5 bases). Between the trimmed V and J ends, which lost 6 bases and 8 bases, there was a span of 12 bases. Germline V gene data show CDR1 as SGHRS and CDR2 as YFSETQ. The CDR3 consists of 12 residues. The CDR3 region is CASNRLKDEQFF. The CDR3, as DNA: TGCGCCAGCAACAGGCTCAAGGATGAGCAGTTCTTC.

The chain links TRBV2 to TRBJ2-3; 9 positions agree with TRBD2. V was clipped by 5 bases and J by 4 bases; unmatched bases: 10. Germline V lookup: CDR1 SNHLY, CDR2 FYNNEI. The CDR3 loop spans 16 amino acids. In DNA, the CDR3 is TGTGCCAGCAGTAAGGGATTAGCGGGAGATTCAGATACGCAGTATTTT. Encoded protein: CASSKGLAGDSDTQYF.

J is TRBJ1-2 and V is TRBV6-1; 7 nucleotides line up with TRBD1. Trimming took 8 bases from V and 1 from J; bases not matched to a gene: 10. CDR3 length: 15 residues. Germline CDR1 reads MNHNS; CDR2 reads SASEGT. The CDR3 sequence: CASELDRVLNYGYTF. The CDR3 DNA sequence: TGTGCCAGCGAACTCGACAGGGTCCTTAACTATGGCTACACCTTC.

The V call is TRBV14, the J call TRBJ2-7; 7 bases map to TRBD1. The CDR3 runs 17 residues. In germline, CDR1 is SGHDN, CDR2 FVKESK. V dropped 5 bases and J dropped 1; count of bases not matched to a gene: 14. The CDR3 spells CASSLNLKGQPSYEQYF. The CDR3 DNA reads TGTGCCAGCAGCTTGAATCTAAAGGGACAGCCTTCCTACGAGCAGTACTTC.

The chain employs TRBV19 and TRBJ2-7; D possibly matches TRBD1 or TRBD2 (6 bases each). Germline assignment: CDR1 LNHDA and CDR2 SQIVND (reference sequence). CDR3 length equals 13 residues. Trimming stripped 4 bases from V and 4 bases from J, with 11 bases between. The chain's CDR3 is CASSTGGPYEQYF. In nucleotides, the CDR3 is TGTGCCAGTAGTACCGGGGGCCCTTACGAGCAGTACTTC.

CDR3 residues: CASSLGKTYEQYF. For the CDR3, the DNA is TGTGCCAGCTCCCTCGGGAAAACCTACGAGCAGTACTTC. The V and J genes are TRBV18 and TRBJ2-5, with a tentative D call TRBD2 (5 bases). The tail of the sequence fits TRBJ2-7 better, so the J call may be wrong. Germline values: CDR1 KGHSH, CDR2 LQKENI. CDR3 length: 13 amino acids.

The rearrangement joins TRBV25-1 to TRBJ2-3; no reliable D call. The germline CDR1 and CDR2 sequences are MGHDK and SYGVNS. V dropped 4 bases and J dropped 2 bases, with 16 bases sitting between them. The CDR3 has 16 residues. The CDR3 coding sequence is TGTGCCAGCAGTGCGGGTCTCGGATTCCCCACAGATACGCAGTATTTT. This gives the protein CASSAGLGFPTDTQYF.

The gene calls are TRBV5-4 and TRBJ1-1, with unresolved D. With 0 bases removed from V and 1 base from J, the gap between germline ends came to 7 bases. Germline values: CDR1 SGHNT, CDR2 YYREEE (reference sequence). The CDR3 totals 14 residues. CDR3 in amino acids: CASSLVNGNTEAFF. The CDR3 bases are TGTGCCAGCAGCTTGGTAAACGGGAACACTGAAGCTTTCTTT.

In the case of this clone: Other DNA sequences of this sample code for an identical CDR3. DNA of the CDR3: TGTGCCAGCAGGAGCGGGACAGGGCCAAATCAGCCCCAGCATTTT. Its translation is CASRSGTGPNQPQHF. V is TRBV6-1 and J is TRBJ1-5; 9 bases are a match to TRBD1. The germline V gene encodes CDR1 MNHNS and CDR2 SASEGT. The CDR3 is 15 amino acids. The trim removed 6 bases at V and 4 bases at J, leaving 7 bases unmatched.

The chain is built from TRBV6-1 and TRBJ2-2; 9 bases match TRBD1. The CDR3 totals 15 residues. CDR1 and CDR2 from the germline V gene are MNHNS and SASEGT. The V and J ends lost 5 bases and 3 bases, in that order; junction bases with no gene match: 4. The chain's CDR3 is CASSKGQGDTGELFF. The CDR3 DNA follows: TGTGCCAGCAGTAAGGGACAGGGCGACACCGGGGAGCTGTTTTTT.

The sample holds one count of this clone. CDR3 coding DNA: TGTGCCAGCAGCCCGAGGACGTCAGCTGGAAACACCATATATTTT. It specifies CASSPRTSAGNTIYF. V and J are TRBV9 and TRBJ1-3; D is unresolved. Germline V gives CDR1 SGDLS, CDR2 YYNGEE. With 4 bases removed from V and 2 bases from J, the gap between germline ends came to 13 bases. The CDR3 runs 15 residues. The complete variable domain, with remaining parts taken from reference TRBV9 and TRBJ1-3, reads DSGVTQTPKHLITATGQRVTLRCSPRSGDLSVYWYQQSLDQGLQFLIQYYNGEERAKGNILERFSAQQFPDLHSELNLSSLELGDSALYFCASSPRTSAGNTIYFGEGSWLTVV.

The chain combines TRBV28 with TRBJ2-7; TRBD2 might be the D (5 bases). Germline loops: CDR1 MDHEN, CDR2 SYDVKM. This CDR3 region has 13 residues. V was clipped by 3 bases and J by 2 bases, with 8 bases between them. This chain's CDR3 is CASSLDWAYEQYF. The CDR3 coding sequence is TGTGCCAGCAGTTTGGACTGGGCCTACGAGCAGTACTTC.

The gene calls are TRBV5-6 and TRBJ1-1; D is uncertain. With 5 bases removed from V and 0 bases from J, the gap between germline ends came to 5 bases. Germline CDR1 is SGHDT and CDR2 is YYEEEE. The CDR3 is 12 residues long. CDR3 in amino acids: CASRWLNTEAFF. Written as DNA, the CDR3 is TGTGCCAGCAGGTGGTTGAACACTGAAGCTTTCTTT.

The chain joins TRBV27 to TRBJ1-4, with unresolved D. The ends were cut back, 5 bases at V and 2 bases at J, with 12 bases in the middle. From germline, CDR1 is MNHEY and CDR2 SMNVEV (reference sequence). The CDR3 totals 15 residues. The chain's CDR3 is CASSPRGQTNEKLFF. Written as DNA, the CDR3 is TGTGCCAGCAGTCCAAGAGGGCAGACTAATGAAAAACTGTTTTTT.

This sequence joins TRBV6-1 and TRBJ2-7; 11 bases are a match to TRBD1. This CDR3 region has 15 residues. Germline loops: CDR1 MNHNS, CDR2 SASEGT. After removal of 11 bases from V and 2 bases from J, the junction contained 11 bases not matched to a gene. The CDR3 region is CAGGQGATGAYEQYF. The CDR3 bases are TGTGCCGGCGGACAGGGGGCTACTGGGGCCTACGAGCAGTACTTC.

The chain joins TRBV7-2 to TRBJ1-5; unclear D gene. Germline V lookup: CDR1 SGHTA, CDR2 FQGNSA. The CDR3 totals 13 residues. Trimming took off 3 bases at V and 3 bases at J, with 6 bases between the two ends. CDR3 sequence: CASSLGFNQPQHF. The CDR3 coding sequence is TGTGCCAGCAGCTTGGGGTTCAATCAGCCCCAGCATTTT.

The sample holds one count of this clone. The V gene is TRBV7-9, the J gene TRBJ2-5; no firm D call. This CDR3 is built from 13 residues. CDR1 SEHNR and CDR2 FQNEAQ come from the germline V gene (reference sequence). Trimming cost V 1 base and J 3 bases, with 6 bases left between them. The CDR3 here is CASSLGAKETQYF. The DNA for the CDR3 is TGTGCCAGCAGCTTAGGAGCCAAAGAGACCCAGTACTTC. Filled out from reference TRBV7-9 and TRBJ2-5, the complete variable domain reads DTGVSQNPRHKITKRGQNVTFRCDPISEHNRLYWYRQTLGQGPEFLTYFQNEAQLEKSRLLSDRFSAERPKGSFSTLEIQRTEQGDSAMYLCASSLGAKETQYFGPGTRLLVL.

The rearrangement links TRBV19 to TRBJ2-3; 8 nucleotides agree with TRBD2. Germline V gene sequence: CDR1 LNHDA, CDR2 SQIVND (reference sequence). V lost 7 bases to trimming and J lost 4 bases; unmatched junction nucleotides: 7. The CDR3 covers 14 residues. The CDR3 coding sequence is TGTGCCAGTAATAGCGGGGACCTTTCAGATACGCAGTATTTT. Protein: CASNSGDLSDTQYF.

This chain connects TRBV5-4 to TRBJ2-6, with D perhaps TRBD1 or TRBD2 (5 bases each). CDR1 is SGHNT and CDR2 is YYREEE in the germline V gene (reference sequence). The CDR3 is made up of 17 amino acids. Trimming took 4 bases from V and 0 from J, leaving 14 bases between them. In DNA form, the CDR3 reads TGTGCCAGCAGCCCCCGGGGCCCCCTCTCTGGGGCCAACGTCCTGACTTTC. This translates into CASSPRGPLSGANVLTF. The whole variable domain, filled in from reference TRBV5-4 and TRBJ2-6, reads ETGVTQSPTHLIKTRGQQVTLRCSSQSGHNTVSWYQQALGQGPQFIFQYYREEENGRGNFPPRFSGLQFPNYSSELNVNALELDDSALYLCASSPRGPLSGANVLTFGAGSRLTVL.